The T cell receptor beta chain under discussion was sequenced for a study of blood T cell repertoires in COVID-19. Study overall: From the United States, Italy and Spain came samples of acute and convalescent COVID-19. PBMCs, B-cell-depleted T cells, or T cells were the source of the cDNA or gDNA that made up the material.

During active infection, Seattle patients enrolled and were then monitored through disease. In the authors' workflow: Amplification from reference gene primers served as the basis for estimated nucleated cell counts. Sequencing used immunoSEQ multiplex PCR; TCRdb keeps in-frame clones, though not all of them. Clonal size and the V and J genes are those of that table, whereas D and trimming came from the DNA. The sample yields approximately 330,000 clones, 80% to 90% seen once. The CDR3 runs 15 residues. From germline, CDR1 is MNHEY and CDR2 SVGEGT. J lost 4 bases, V lost 5 bases, and 6 bases had no gene match.

This TCR was sampled from a man under 40 with COVID-19, enrolled during active disease. The chain couples TRBV6-2 or TRBV6-3 to TRBJ2-3; 10 bases match TRBD1. Sequencing input: peripheral blood. CDR3 sequence (DNA): TGTGCCAGCAGTAAAGGGACAGGGGTCCCAGATACGCAGTATTTT. Encoded protein: CASSKGTGVPDTQYF.